The present T cell receptor (beta chain) was sequenced within a study of early T cells in non-severe SARS-CoV-2 infection. Via MiXCR, TCRdb re-called the 5' RACE reads, giving one row per CDR3 protein. The profile shows roughly 50,000 distinct CDR3 sequences, 6.2% of them singletons. Germline trimming cut 5 bases from V and 3 bases from J; bases unmatched to any gene: 10. The CDR3 spans 15 residues. Germline V CDR1 and CDR2: MNHEY, SMNVEV (reference sequence). The input for sequencing was whole blood, taken at baseline. This TCR came from an adult who was a healthcare worker with PCR-confirmed SARS-CoV-2 infection or an uninfected control (not recorded which). This chain joins TRBV27 and TRBJ2-7; 7 nucleotides line up with TRBD1. The chain's CDR3 is CASSPPRTGVYEQYF. The CDR3 nucleotides read TGTGCCAGCAGTCCCCCAAGGACAGGCGTCTACGAGCAGTACTTC.